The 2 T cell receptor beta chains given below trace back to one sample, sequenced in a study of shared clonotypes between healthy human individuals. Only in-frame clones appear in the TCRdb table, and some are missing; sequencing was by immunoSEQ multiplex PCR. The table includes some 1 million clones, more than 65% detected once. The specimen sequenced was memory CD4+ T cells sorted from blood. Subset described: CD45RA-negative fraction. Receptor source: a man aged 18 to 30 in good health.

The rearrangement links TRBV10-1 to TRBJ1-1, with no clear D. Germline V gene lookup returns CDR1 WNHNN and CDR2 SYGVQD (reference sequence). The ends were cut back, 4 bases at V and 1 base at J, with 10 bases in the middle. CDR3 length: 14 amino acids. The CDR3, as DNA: TGCGCCAGCAGTGCGGCAGCGACGAACACTGAAGCTTTCTTT. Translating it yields CASSAAATNTEAFF.

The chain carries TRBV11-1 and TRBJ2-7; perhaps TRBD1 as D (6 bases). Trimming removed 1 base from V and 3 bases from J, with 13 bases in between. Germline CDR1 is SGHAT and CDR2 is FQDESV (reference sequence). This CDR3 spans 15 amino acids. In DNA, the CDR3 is TGTGCCAGCAGCTTAGGGGGGACACCCCTCTACGAGCAGTACTTC. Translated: CASSLGGTPLYEQYF.